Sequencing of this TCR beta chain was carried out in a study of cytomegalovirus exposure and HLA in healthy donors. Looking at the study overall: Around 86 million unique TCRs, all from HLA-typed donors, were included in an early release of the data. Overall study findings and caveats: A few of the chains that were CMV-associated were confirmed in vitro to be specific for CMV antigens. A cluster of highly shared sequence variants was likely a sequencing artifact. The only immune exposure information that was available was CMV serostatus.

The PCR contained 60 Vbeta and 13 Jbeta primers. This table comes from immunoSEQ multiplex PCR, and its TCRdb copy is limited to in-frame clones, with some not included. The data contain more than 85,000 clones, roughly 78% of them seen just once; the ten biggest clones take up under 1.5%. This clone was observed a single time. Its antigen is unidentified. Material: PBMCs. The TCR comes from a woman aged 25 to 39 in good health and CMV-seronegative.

In DNA form, the CDR3 reads TGCGCCAGCAGCCTTCTAGCGGGGGGGACAGATACGCAGTATTTT. It codes for CASSLLAGGTDTQYF. J is TRBJ2-3 and V is TRBV4-1, with 12 nucleotides matching TRBD2. The CDR3 contains 15 residues. With V trimmed by 4 bases and J by 3 bases, 2 bases remained unmatched. Germline V lookup: CDR1 MGHRA, CDR2 YSYEKL.